This is a list of T cell receptor beta chains from one sample in a study of beta chain features in type 1 diabetes. Sequencing used immunoSEQ multiplex PCR; TCRdb keeps in-frame clones, though not all of them. The data hold about 220,000 clones, with about a tenth observed a single time. The sample taken for sequencing was central memory CD4+ T cells from blood. The receptors stem from a man aged 18 to 30 in good health. CDR3s include the opening cysteine and the closing phenylalanine or tryptophan. The D gene is left open where the match is weak. Clone size is stated in some rows and not others, as once, few, many or a class when expanded.

clone size,J gene,V gene,D gene,CDR3 DNA,CDR3 protein
few,TRBJ2-7,TRBV16,TRBD2,TGTGCCAGCAGCCAATCCGGCTTAGCGGGGACCTCCTACGAGCAGTACTTC,CASSQSGLAGTSYEQYF
few,TRBJ2-7,TRBV29-1,TRBD1,TGCAGCGTTTGCCGGGACAGGGGGCGGGAGCAGTACTTC,CSVCRDRGREQYF
-,TRBJ1-2,TRBV14,-,TGTGCCAGCAGCCGCAGGGATGACTATGGCTACACCTTC,CASSRRDDYGYTF
-,TRBJ2-2,TRBV6-1,TRBD1,TGTGCCACCTCTTTGGACAGGCTGAACACCGGGGAGCTGTTTTTT,CATSLDRLNTGELFF
few,TRBJ2-7,TRBV28,TRBD2,TGTGCCAGCAGGCTAGGGAGGGCCAACTACGAGCAGTACTTC,CASRLGRANYEQYF
-,TRBJ2-6,TRBV10-3,-,TGTGCCACCAAAGGTACGAGCTCTGGGGCCAACGTCCTGACTTTC,CATKGTSSGANVLTF
many,TRBJ2-1,TRBV20-1,-,TGCAGTGCTAGTGGTCTTAGGGGGCAGTTCTTC,CSASGLRGQFF
few,TRBJ2-1,TRBV30,-,TGTGCCTGGAGTGGTGGCGGGTACAATGAGCAGTTCTTC,CAWSGGGYNEQFF
-,TRBJ2-1,TRBV18,TRBD1,TGTGCCAGCTCCCCAACTGGACAGGTCGAGCAGTTCTTC,CASSPTGQVEQFF
few,TRBJ2-3,TRBV7-8,-,TGTGCCAGCAGCTTGGTTCGCCTAACCGCCGCGATTGGAGATACGCAGTATTTT,CASSLVRLTAAIGDTQYF
few,TRBJ1-2,TRBV20-1,-,TGCAGTGCTAGAACCAGGGTAGGCTACACCTTC,CSARTRVGYTF
few,TRBJ2-4,TRBV7-8,-,TGTGCCAGCAGCTTGTCCCTGGGCATTCAGTACTTC,CASSLSLGIQYF
-,TRBJ2-7,TRBV15,-,TGTGCCACCAGCAGAGATAAGCGCAGAGACTACGAGCAGTACTTC,CATSRDKRRDYEQYF
few,TRBJ1-1,TRBV7-2,-,TGTGCCAGCAGCTTAGCTAGCGGTATGAACACTGAAGCTTTCTTT,CASSLASGMNTEAFF
few,TRBJ2-3,TRBV5-4,-,TGTGCCAGCAGCCACGCTATAGGCACAGATACGCAGTATTTT,CASSHAIGTDTQYF
few,TRBJ1-1,TRBV30,TRBD1,TGTGCCTGGCTCCCGATCGGACAGGGGAGAACTGAAGCTTTCTTT,CAWLPIGQGRTEAFF
-,TRBJ2-1,TRBV9,-,TGTGCCAGCAGCTCATCTCAAAGCGGTGAGCAGTTCTTC,CASSSSQSGEQFF
few,TRBJ1-1,TRBV4-2,-,TGTGCCAGCAGCCATGAAGGAAGGAACACTGAAGCTTTCTTT,CASSHEGRNTEAFF
-,TRBJ2-7,TRBV27,TRBD1,TGTGCCAGCAGGACAGGGGTATCCTACGAGCAGTACTTC,CASRTGVSYEQYF
few,TRBJ2-7,TRBV18,-,TGTGCCAGCTCACCACAGGCGGGGAGAAGCTCCTACGAGCAGTACTTC,CASSPQAGRSSYEQYF
-,TRBJ2-7,TRBV4-1,TRBD2,TGCGCCAGCAGCCAAGATCCCACTAGCGCCCTTTCTTGGGAGCAGTACTTC,CASSQDPTSALSWEQYF
many,TRBJ2-1,TRBV9,-,TGTGCCAGCAGCGTAGACCGGGACCTCGAATACAATGAGCAGTTCTTC,CASSVDRDLEYNEQFF
few,TRBJ1-2,TRBV28,-,TGTGCCAGCAGGGGTCCAGTAAGGGCCTATGGCTACACCTTC,CASRGPVRAYGYTF
-,TRBJ1-4,TRBV9,TRBD1,TGTGCCAGCAGCGCCCAACAGGGGTTTAATGAAAAACTGTTTTTT,CASSAQQGFNEKLFF
few,TRBJ2-6,TRBV10-3,-,TGTGCCATCAGTGGGGAGGACAAGGCCGTTGGGGCCAACGTCCTGACTTTC,CAISGEDKAVGANVLTF
few,TRBJ2-7,TRBV6-5,-,TGTGCCAGCAGACGAGCGGACCCACAGTACGAGCAGTACTTC,CASRRADPQYEQYF
-,TRBJ2-1,TRBV30,TRBD2,TGTGCCTGGAGGGTACTAGCGGGAGACGGTGAGCAGTTCTTC,CAWRVLAGDGEQFF
few,TRBJ2-7,TRBV2,-,TGTGCCAGCAGTGAAGACCTCCTCTCGGGCGAGCAGTACTTC,CASSEDLLSGEQYF
many,TRBJ2-6,TRBV7-9,-,TGTGCCAGCAGCCCCCGGGGCGGTGGGGCCAACGTCCTGACTTTC,CASSPRGGGANVLTF
few,TRBJ2-7,TRBV9,-,TGTGCCAGCAGCGTAGCTCACGGTGAAACCTACGAGCAGTACTTC,CASSVAHGETYEQYF
few,TRBJ2-1,TRBV9,-,TGTGCCAGCAGCGTAGCGAGTCTGTCCGGTGAGCAGTTCTTC,CASSVASLSGEQFF
-,TRBJ2-5,TRBV28,-,TGTGCCAGCAGTTTAATAAGGGGTCAGACCCAGTACTTC,CASSLIRGQTQYF
few,TRBJ2-7,TRBV11-2,-,TGTGCCAGCAGCTCGACCTACGAGCAGTACTTC,CASSSTYEQYF
few,TRBJ2-2,TRBV5-1,TRBD1,TGCGCCAGCAGCTTTACAGGGGAGACCGGGGAGCTGTTTTTT,CASSFTGETGELFF
-,TRBJ2-1,TRBV30,TRBD2,TGTGCCTGGAATACGGGACTAGCGGGAGGTCTCAATGAGCAGTTCTTC,CAWNTGLAGGLNEQFF
-,TRBJ1-1,TRBV18,-,TGTGCCAGCTCACCCTTGACAGAGGGCGCTGAAGCTTTCTTT,CASSPLTEGAEAFF
-,TRBJ1-1,TRBV4-1,-,TGCGCCAGCAGCCAAGCACAGTGGGGGCGCCGGGACACTGAAGCTTTCTTT,CASSQAQWGRRDTEAFF
once,TRBJ2-7,TRBV7-2,-,TGTGCCAGCAGCTTAGGCCAGGGCAGCGAGTACGAGCAGTACTTC,CASSLGQGSEYEQYF
-,TRBJ2-1,TRBV25-1,TRBD2,TGTGCCAGCAGCCGGGGACTAGCGGGGCCTGAGGAGCAGTTCTTC,CASSRGLAGPEEQFF
few,TRBJ1-2,TRBV6-5,-,TGTGCCAGCAGCAGGGAGGCAAACTATGGCTACACCTTC,CASSREANYGYTF
few,TRBJ2-1,TRBV28,-,TGTGCCGTCACGGGACGTTATGAGCAGTTCTTC,CAVTGRYEQFF
few,TRBJ1-5,TRBV19,TRBD1,TGTGCCAGTAGTAGGACAGGGGGTAATAGTCAGCCCCAGCATTTT,CASSRTGGNSQPQHF
-,TRBJ1-3,TRBV18,-,TGTGCCAGCTCACCCCAAATCGTTTCTGGAAACACCATATATTTT,CASSPQIVSGNTIYF
-,TRBJ1-2,TRBV9,TRBD1,TGTGCCAGCAGCGTGACCGGGACAGGGGAATATGGCTACACCTTC,CASSVTGTGEYGYTF
few,TRBJ2-3,TRBV9,-,TGTGCCAGCAGCCCTCTCCGCACAGATACGCAGTATTTT,CASSPLRTDTQYF
-,TRBJ2-5,TRBV5-1,-,TGCGCCAGCAGCTTGGGGGCAGAAGAGACCCAGTACTTC,CASSLGAEETQYF
few,TRBJ2-1,TRBV30,-,TGTGCCGGATCCGGACTCGCTTGGGAGCAGTTCTTC,CAGSGLAWEQFF
few,TRBJ2-1,TRBV27,-,TGTGCCAGCAGTTTATCATTATACAATGAGCAGTTCTTC,CASSLSLYNEQFF
-,TRBJ1-1,TRBV14,-,TGTGCCAGCAGCCCGCAGATGAACACTGAAGCTTTCTTT,CASSPQMNTEAFF
-,TRBJ2-3,TRBV27,TRBD2,TGTGCCAGCAGTCAGAGAGGGACTAAACGCACAGATACGCAGTATTTT,CASSQRGTKRTDTQYF
few,TRBJ2-2,TRBV18,TRBD1,TGTGCCAGCTCACCGGACAGGACGGGGGAGCTGTTTTTT,CASSPDRTGELFF
-,TRBJ2-7,TRBV29-1,-,TGCAGCGTTGAAGATTGTTGGAGGGCTTTTGGTTACGAGCAGTACTTC,CSVEDCWRAFGYEQYF
-,TRBJ2-5,TRBV5-1,TRBD2,TGCGCCAGCAGCAATCTAGCGGCCGCCTGGGAGACCCAGTACTTC,CASSNLAAAWETQYF